Below, one T cell receptor (beta chain) is given with its context. The CDR3 has 12 amino acids. Trimming removed 10 bases at V and 4 bases at J, with 13 bases between. Germline CDR1 and CDR2: MDHEN and SYDVKM. From 20-30 mg of unsorted bulk tissue, DNA and RNA were co-extracted together. This record comes from a study of tumor-infiltrating lymphocytes in primary liver carcinoma. Production of TCR beta cDNA used 400 to 600 ng total RNA together with a constant-region primer. Generation of the TCR beta libraries relied on three nested multiplex PCR rounds using slightly modified ARM-PCR. The two initial PCR rounds, around 10 cycles each, used TRBV1-TRBV30 forward and C-beta reverse primers. TCRdb re-analysed the multiplex PCR reads in MiXCR, keeping a single row per CDR3 protein. The sample holds some 130,000 distinct CDR3 sequences, around 70% seen once.

The chain uses TRBV28 and TRBJ1-2; perhaps TRBD1 as D (5 bases). The sequenced sample was tumor-adjacent normal liver tissue. This clonotype was obtained from a woman aged 55-70 years with primary liver carcinoma and hepatitis B virus infection. The CDR3 protein is CAITWGGYGYTF. In DNA form, the CDR3 reads TGTGCCATAACATGGGGCGGCTATGGCTACACCTTC.